Sequencing of this T cell receptor (beta chain) was carried out in a study of CD8 T cells in ankylosing spondylitis. Via MiXCR, TCRdb re-called the 5' RACE reads, giving one row per CDR3 protein. The data hold approximately 250,000 distinct CDR3 sequences, with more than 25% observed a single time. This clonotype was obtained from a male donor with ankylosing spondylitis or in good health (not recorded which). Sequencing was performed on blood, either unsorted or a sorted T cell fraction (not recorded which).

DNA for the CDR3: TGTGCCAGCAGCGTAGGGGGTTTGAGCGGTACGCAGTATTTT. It yields the protein CASSVGGLSGTQYF. J is TRBJ2-3 and V is TRBV9; a weak D match, TRBD2 (5 bases). The CDR3 extends over 14 amino acids. Germline CDR1 and CDR2: SGDLS and YYNGEE. The V gene lost 0 bases and the J gene lost 8 bases, with 13 bases spanning the gap.